Listed below are T cell receptor beta chains from one sample, sequenced in a study of regulatory dendritic cells for organ transplantation. Generated by immunoSEQ multiplex PCR, the TCRdb table keeps only in-frame clones and is missing some. The data contain about 30,000 clones, less than 90% of them singletons. The sample taken for sequencing was naive CD4+ T cells from blood. The receptor set was obtained from a human donor in good health. Each CDR3 is given without its conserved first and last residue.

V gene	J gene	CDR3 protein
TRBV30	TRBJ1-6	ACTGPLYNSPLH
TRBV7-2	TRBJ1-4	ASSPGGRVGEKLF
TRBV7-8	TRBJ1-2	ASSLDGGGRPNGYT
TRBV7-6	TRBJ2-2	ASSLVVNTGELF
TRBV5-1	TRBJ2-7	ASSLGQQSYEQY
TRBV5-6	TRBJ1-2	ASSPDRRFNYGYT
TRBV7-3	TRBJ2-2	ASSLGRVGTGELF
TRBV28	TRBJ2-6	ASSSGWTAGANVLT
TRBV25-1	TRBJ2-7	ASSEGLGGGPHEQY
TRBV7-8	TRBJ1-1	ASSLLLIGKKVSAAF
TRBV4-2	TRBJ2-7	ASSQSLRGGGQY
TRBV7-9	TRBJ2-1	ASSLPGPGRVEQF
TRBV27	TRBJ2-1	ASSLETSRNEQF
TRBV19	TRBJ2-1	ASNKPYNEQF
TRBV19	TRBJ1-2	ASSRVSYGYT
TRBV29-1	TRBJ1-2	SVANLDGYT
TRBV6-1	TRBJ2-5	ASSAVQETQY
TRBV7-9	TRBJ2-1	ASSLLAGGLHEQF
TRBV18	TRBJ2-7	ASSPELVRYEQY
TRBV27	TRBJ1-1	ASSPYSDRRNTEAF